The 25 T cell receptor beta chains below were found in one sample sequenced in a study of cytomegalovirus exposure and HLA in healthy donors. Primers: 60 Vbeta forward and 13 Jbeta reverse. The method was immunoSEQ multiplex PCR; TCRdb's version includes in-frame clones alone and lacks a portion of them. The sample holds about 98,000 clones, 70% to 80% seen once. The sequencing input was PBMCs. Source of these receptors: a male donor in good health and CMV-seropositive.

This chain connects TRBV19 to TRBJ1-1; 9 nucleotides line up with TRBD1. Germline loops: CDR1 LNHDA, CDR2 SQIVND (reference sequence). The CDR3 totals 16 residues. J lost 1 base, V lost 4 bases, and 7 bases had no gene match. The CDR3 reads CASSNLPGQGNTEAFF. The CDR3 DNA reads as TGTGCCAGTAGTAACCTCCCGGGACAGGGGAACACTGAAGCTTTCTTT. Variable domain in full (rest from reference TRBV19 and TRBJ1-1): DGGITQSPKYLFRKEGQNVTLSCEQNLNHDAMYWYRQDPGQGLRLIYYSQIVNDFQKGDIAEGYSVSREKKESFPLTVTSAQKNPTAFYLCASSNLPGQGNTEAFFGQGTRLTVV.

Concerning this clone: The junction shows a germline mismatch at one end, possibly a read error. The chain uses TRBV5-1 and TRBJ2-4, with 7 bases matching TRBD2. The CDR3 totals 14 residues. Germline-derived CDR1 and CDR2 are SGHRS and YFSETQ. The CDR3 nucleotides read TGCGCCAGCTCCGCCCGGGGGGTCGCAAACAGTCAGTACTTC. This codes for CASSARGVANSQYF.

The rearrangement uses TRBV6-6 and TRBJ2-1; TRBD2 matches at 9 bases. In germline, CDR1 is MNHNY, CDR2 SVGAGI (reference sequence). The CDR3 consists of 15 residues. The V gene end was trimmed by 6 bases and the J gene end by 6 bases; junction bases not matched to a gene: 9. The CDR3 DNA is TGTGCCAGCAGACGAACTAGCGGGCCCTTCAATGAGCAGTTCTTC. This codes for CASRRTSGPFNEQFF.

The CDR3 is CASSSTPGTGRQPQHF. The CDR3 DNA sequence: TGTGCCAGCAGTTCTACACCCGGGACAGGGAGGCAGCCCCAGCATTTT. J is TRBJ1-5 and V is TRBV28, with 9 bases aligning to TRBD1. CDR3 size: 16 residues. V gave up 4 bases and J gave up 7 bases; unmatched junction bases: 11. Germline CDR1 reads MDHEN; CDR2 reads SYDVKM.

The gene calls are TRBV21-1 and TRBJ1-5; the table's D gene call, TRBD1, was not cross checked with the DNA. TRBV21-1 is a pseudogene locus. This CDR3 region has 18 residues. The CDR3 DNA reads as TGTGCCAGCAGCAAAGCCCCAAACGACAGGGGAGGCAATCAGCCCCAGCATTTT. Translating it yields CASSKAPNDRGGNQPQHF.

This rearrangement joins TRBV15 to TRBJ2-5; 8 positions match TRBD2. Losses at the gene ends were 1 base for V and 9 bases for J; bases not matched to a gene: 10. CDR1 and CDR2 (germline): LNHNV, YYDKDF (reference sequence). The CDR3 consists of 15 residues. The DNA for the CDR3 is TGTGCCACCAGCAGAGCCGGGGGGGACCAGCTGGCCCAGTACTTC. Encoded protein: CATSRAGGDQLAQYF.

This clone was observed a few times. The rearrangement links TRBV4-3 to TRBJ2-3; maybe TRBD1 (5 bases). Germline V gene data show CDR1 as LGHNA and CDR2 as YSLEER. There are 15 residues in the CDR3. Trimming removed 0 bases from V and 0 bases from J, with 7 bases in between. The CDR3 loop reads CASSQDWTSTDTQYF. As DNA, the CDR3 is TGCGCCAGCAGCCAAGATTGGACAAGCACAGATACGCAGTATTTT.

Regarding this clone: The junction does not match germline at one end; this may be a read error. This chain links TRBV7-9 with TRBJ2-4; possible D gene TRBD2, 6 bases. Per germline, CDR1 SEHNR and CDR2 FQNEAQ (reference sequence). The CDR3 is 16 residues long. The CDR3 sequence: CSSSLGTLLAKNIQYF. DNA of the CDR3: TGTTCCAGCAGCCTGGGGACTCTCTTAGCCAAAAACATTCAGTACTTC. Full variable domain (outside the CDR3, taken from reference TRBV7-9 and TRBJ2-4): DTGVSQNPRHKITKRGQNVTFRCDPISEHNRLYWYRQTLGQGPEFLTYFQNEAQLEKSRLLSDRFSAERPKGSFSTLEIQRTEQGDSAMYLCSSSLGTLLAKNIQYFGAGTRLSVL.

The gene calls are TRBV10-3 and TRBJ2-3, with D unclear. This CDR3 is built from 13 residues. Looked up from germline, CDR1 is ENHRY and CDR2 is SYGVKD. V was cut by 6 bases and J by 6 bases, with 13 bases left in between. The CDR3 region is CAISVAERDTQYF. CDR3 DNA sequence: TGTGCCATCAGCGTGGCGGAGCGTGATACGCAGTATTTT.

This clone was recorded a few times. The junction and the germline gene differ at one end; a read error may be behind it. J is TRBJ2-6 and V is TRBV5-1; 8 bases match TRBD1. CDR1 and CDR2 from the germline V gene are SGHRS and YFSETQ. This CDR3 has 17 residues. Here the CDR3 reads CASSLGQGLAGANGLTF. The CDR3 DNA is TGCGCCAGCAGCTTGGGACAGGGGCTGGCTGGGGCCAACGGCCTGACTTTC.

J is TRBJ2-5 and V is TRBV13; TRBD1 aligns across 8 bases. The V segment lost 2 bases and the J segment 5 bases; nucleotides outside the gene matches: 10. Germline V gives CDR1 PRHDT, CDR2 FYEKMQ (reference sequence). CDR3 size: 16 residues. As DNA, the CDR3 is TGTGCCAGCAGCTTATCTCCCCGGACAGGGAGCGAGACCCAGTACTTC. It encodes CASSLSPRTGSETQYF.

The V and J genes are TRBV6-1 and TRBJ2-3; 12 bases match TRBD2. The CDR3 covers 11 residues. The ends lost 8 bases at V and 9 bases at J; junction bases unmatched: 0. Germline CDR1 reads MNHNS; CDR2 reads SASEGT. The CDR3 nucleotides are TGTGCCAGCGGACTAGCGGGGACGCAGTATTTT. It encodes CASGLAGTQYF.

This clone was recorded once. This chain links TRBV21-1 with TRBJ2-3; TRBD2 is the table's D call, not checked against the DNA. TRBV21-1 is a known pseudogene. The CDR3 spans 14 residues. CDR3 loop: CASSKDEGTDTQYF. Written as DNA, the CDR3 is TGTGCCAGCAGCAAAGACGAGGGCACAGATACGCAGTATTTT.

V gene TRBV19 combines with J gene TRBJ1-5; no clear D gene. Trimming cost V 4 bases and J 6 bases, with 13 bases left between them. The CDR3 loop spans 14 amino acids. Germline values: CDR1 LNHDA, CDR2 SQIVND (reference sequence). The CDR3 nucleotides read TGTGCCAGTAGTAATTTCGGGGATGCTCAGCCCCAGCATTTT. It yields the protein CASSNFGDAQPQHF.

CDR3: CASSYLDRTYNEQFF. As DNA, the CDR3 is TGTGCCAGCAGTTACTTGGACAGAACCTACAATGAGCAGTTCTTC. The chain links TRBV6-6 to TRBJ2-1; D is possibly TRBD1 (6 bases). The CDR3 contains 15 residues. Germline CDR1 reads MNHNY; CDR2 reads SVGAGI (reference sequence). V gave up 1 base and J gave up 2 bases, with 9 bases separating them.

The chain has TRBV6-1 and TRBJ1-5, with 7 bases matching TRBD1. The CDR3 sequence is 14 residues long. Looked up from germline, CDR1 is MNHNS and CDR2 is SASEGT. Germline trimming cut 7 bases from V and 7 bases from J; bases unmatched to any gene: 10. CDR3 sequence: CASNIGTANQPQHF. CDR3 in DNA: TGTGCCAGCAATATAGGGACAGCCAACCAGCCCCAGCATTTT.

The rearrangement links TRBV4-2 to TRBJ2-1; 7 nucleotides line up with TRBD2. The CDR3 is 14 amino acids. Germline CDR1 reads LGHNA; CDR2 reads YNFKEQ. V was pared by 3 bases and J by 7 bases, with 6 bases of the junction left unmatched. CDR3 nucleotide sequence: TGTGCCAGCAGCCACGGCGGGAGCGGTAATGAGCAGTTCTTC. Translation: CASSHGGSGNEQFF.

The chain is built from TRBV11-2 and TRBJ1-2; TRBD1 matches 9 bases. Germline V lookup: CDR1 SGHAT, CDR2 FQNNGV. The CDR3 extends over 13 amino acids. Trimming took 4 bases from V and 5 from J; bases not matched to a gene: 2. The CDR3, as DNA: TGTGCCAGCAGCTCGGACAGGGGATATGGCTACACCTTC. Encoded protein: CASSSDRGYGYTF.

This sequence joins TRBV5-1 and TRBJ1-1, with 9 nucleotides matching TRBD1. Trimming at V came to 4 bases and at J to 5 bases, leaving 6 bases not matched to a gene. The length of the CDR3 is 14 residues. Germline assignment: CDR1 SGHRS and CDR2 YFSETQ. The CDR3 region is CASSATGGETEAFF. DNA for the CDR3: TGCGCCAGCAGCGCGACAGGGGGTGAGACTGAAGCTTTCTTT.

The table lists this clone with a few counts. The V and J genes are TRBV21-1 and TRBJ1-1; the D call of TRBD1 is as the table states it, not checked on the DNA. TRBV21-1 is deemed a pseudogene. CDR3 length: 19 amino acids. In nucleotides, the CDR3 is TGTGCCAGCAGTCCACCACCCCGAAAAAATAACATTGTGAACACTGAAGCTTTCTTT. It codes for CASSPPPRKNNIVNTEAFF.

The chain is built from TRBV7-2 and TRBJ2-7; 10 bases map to TRBD2. From germline, CDR1 is SGHTA and CDR2 FQGNSA. V gave up 5 bases and J gave up 3 bases; unmatched junction bases: 10. This CDR3 spans 16 amino acids. CDR3 sequence (DNA): TGTGCCAGCAGCCCAAGGACTAGCGGCATTCACTACGAGCAGTACTTC. It translates to CASSPRTSGIHYEQYF.

The V and J genes are TRBV5-1 and TRBJ2-7; 7 bases line up with TRBD2. Per the germline V gene, CDR1 is SGHRS and CDR2 is YFSETQ. The J segment lost 6 bases and the V segment lost 5 bases, leaving 14 bases of the junction unmatched. CDR3 length: 15 amino acids. The CDR3 nucleotides are TGCGCCAGCAGGAGGGGAGGAGCGGGATTGCTCGAGCAGTACTTC. Protein product: CASRRGGAGLLEQYF. Full variable domain (rest looked up from reference TRBV5-1 and TRBJ2-7): KAGVTQTPRYLIKTRGQQVTLSCSPISGHRSVSWYQQTPGQGLQFLFEYFSETQRNKGNFPGRFSGRQFSNSRSEMNVSTLELGDSALYLCASRRGGAGLLEQYFGPGTRLTVT.

This clone was counted between two and nine times. The chain uses TRBV4-3 and TRBJ1-1; D not certain. V was clipped by 3 bases and J by 0 bases, with 14 bases between them. In germline, CDR1 is LGHNA, CDR2 YSLEER. The CDR3 has 16 amino acids. The CDR3 reads CASSHAPRAMNTEAFF. CDR3 coding DNA: TGCGCCAGCAGCCACGCTCCGCGGGCGATGAACACTGAAGCTTTCTTT.

V and J are TRBV7-9 and TRBJ2-5; 8 nucleotides agree with TRBD1. CDR1 SEHNR and CDR2 FQNEAQ come from the germline V gene (reference sequence). V shed 6 bases, J shed 7 bases, and the junction held 7 bases outside the gene matches. The CDR3 consists of 13 residues. The CDR3 here is CASRDRALGTQYF. Written as DNA, the CDR3 is TGTGCCAGCAGGGACAGGGCCTTGGGGACCCAGTACTTC.

This clone was seen more than once but under ten times. The CDR3 spells CASGKGLAGGGSTDTQYF. CDR3 bases: TGTGCCAGCGGCAAGGGGCTAGCGGGAGGCGGAAGCACAGATACGCAGTATTTT. This sequence joins TRBV27 and TRBJ2-3, with 11 bases fitting TRBD2. Germline V gene data show CDR1 as MNHEY and CDR2 as SMNVEV (reference sequence). The CDR3 is 18 amino acids. Trimming removed 8 bases from V and 0 bases from J; junction bases left unmatched: 13.